Ten or more counts support the clone carrying this T cell receptor beta chain. This specimen belongs to a study of T cells after yellow fever vaccination. Via MiXCR, TCRdb re-called the 5' RACE reads, giving one row per CDR3 protein. The table has more than 95,000 distinct CDR3 sequences, approximately 9% seen once. This CDR3 spans 17 amino acids. Unmatched junction bases numbered 5, after V lost 1 base and J lost 1 base. The germline gives CDR1 LGHNA, CDR2 YSLEER. This TCR was sampled from a man in his late teens or twenties who received the YFV17D yellow fever vaccine. The gene calls are TRBV4-3 and TRBJ2-1, with 9 bases fitting TRBD1. Sequenced here: CD8+ T cells sorted from PBMCs, sampled on the day of the yellow fever booster vaccination. As DNA, the CDR3 is TGCGCCAGCAGCCAAGCCCTGGGGACAGGGTCCTACAATGAGCAGTTCTTC. As protein: CASSQALGTGSYNEQFF.